A selection of T cell receptor beta chains follows, all from one sample in a study of T cell responses to AZD1222 COVID-19 vaccine. Profiling relied on immunoSEQ multiplex PCR, and the TCRdb table lists in-frame clones only, not all of them. The sample contains about 45,000 clones, over 85% of which appear only once. The material sequenced was peripheral blood, taken 28 days after the second AZD1222 dose. These receptors originate from an adult who received the AZD1222 COVID-19 vaccine. Both conserved end residues are part of each CDR3. The D gene is left open where the match is weak. Only some rows state a clone size, as once, few, many or a class for expanded clones.

TRBJ1-1,NA,NA,TRBV28,CASRTGTMNTEAFF,TGTGCCAGCAGGACCGGGACAATGAACACTGAAGCTTTCTTT
TRBJ2-1,NA,TRBD2,TRBV9,CASGSSGRSWNEQFF,TGTGCCAGCGGGTCTAGCGGGAGGTCTTGGAATGAGCAGTTCTTC
TRBJ1-1,NA,NA,TRBV29-1,CSAVRPLRGTEAFF,TGCAGCGCCGTTCGGCCGTTAAGGGGCACTGAAGCTTTCTTT
TRBJ1-4,NA,NA,TRBV10-3,CAIRGEGNEKLFF,TGTGCCATCCGGGGTGAGGGAAATGAAAAACTGTTTTTT
TRBJ2-7,NA,TRBD2,TRBV6-6,CASSPSGLADYEQYF,TGTGCCAGCAGTCCTTCCGGACTAGCGGATTACGAGCAGTACTTC
TRBJ1-5,NA,TRBD1,TRBV2,CASSARDRDQPQHF,TGTGCCAGCAGTGCCCGGGACAGGGACCAGCCCCAGCATTTT
TRBJ1-5,NA,NA,TRBV4-1,CASSHLVGNQPQHF,TGCGCCAGCAGCCACCTCGTGGGCAATCAGCCCCAGCATTTT
TRBJ2-3,NA,TRBD1,TRBV3-1/TRBV3-2,CASSITQGDFTDTQYF,TGTGCCAGCAGCATAACTCAGGGGGATTTCACAGATACGCAGTATTTT
TRBJ2-7,NA,TRBD1,TRBV19,CASSIGQGAYEQYF,TGTGCCAGTAGTATTGGACAGGGGGCCTACGAGCAGTACTTC
TRBJ2-7,NA,NA,TRBV7-2,CASSSNRDGEQYF,TGTGCCAGCAGCTCGAACAGGGACGGCGAGCAGTACTTC
TRBJ1-2,NA,NA,TRBV6-1,CASSEGRALYGYTF,TGTGCCAGCAGTGAAGGCAGGGCGCTCTATGGCTACACCTTC
TRBJ2-7,NA,NA,TRBV5-1,CASSSPTYEQYF,TGCGCCAGCAGCTCCCCGACCTACGAGCAGTACTTC
TRBJ1-1,NA,TRBD1,TRBV5-6,CASSFSGQGESHPTEAFF,TGTGCCAGCAGCTTTTCCGGCCAGGGGGAAAGCCATCCCACTGAAGCTTTCTTT
TRBJ1-5,few,NA,TRBV7-3,CASSLFQPQHF,TGTGCCAGCAGCTTATTTCAGCCCCAGCATTTT
TRBJ1-4,few,NA,TRBV5-1,CASSGRQATNEKLFF,TGCGCCAGCAGCGGCAGACAGGCAACTAATGAAAAACTGTTTTTT
TRBJ2-4,NA,NA,TRBV6-5,CASSSTTGNIQYF,TGTGCCAGCAGTTCCACAACCGGAAACATTCAGTACTTC
TRBJ2-4,once,NA,TRBV2,CASVQSLAKNIQYF,TGTGCCAGCGTACAGAGTCTAGCCAAAAACATTCAGTACTTC
TRBJ2-7,NA,TRBD2,TRBV5-4,CASSLRAGGPYEQYF,TGTGCCAGCAGCTTGAGGGCGGGAGGGCCTTACGAGCAGTACTTC
TRBJ2-7,NA,TRBD1,TRBV7-9,CASSSPGQGYEQYF,TGTGCCAGCAGCAGCCCGGGACAGGGATACGAGCAGTACTTC
TRBJ1-6,NA,NA,TRBV11-2,CASSLDRGVSNSPLHF,TGTGCCAGCAGCTTAGACCGGGGGGTCTCGAATTCACCCCTCCACTTT
TRBJ1-2,NA,NA,TRBV2,CASFGAQGYTF,TGTGCCAGCTTCGGGGCCCAGGGCTACACCTTC
TRBJ2-3,NA,NA,TRBV5-1,CASRPPGARDTQYF,TGCGCCAGCAGACCCCCCGGGGCCCGAGATACGCAGTATTTT
TRBJ1-5,NA,NA,TRBV6-1,CASSEASGARSNQPQHF,TGTGCCAGCAGTGAAGCGTCAGGGGCTAGGAGCAATCAGCCCCAGCATTTT
TRBJ2-7,NA,NA,TRBV11-2,CASSPIRGGSSYEQYF,TGTGCCAGCAGCCCCATCAGGGGCGGGAGCTCCTACGAGCAGTACTTC
TRBJ2-5,NA,NA,TRBV5-1,CASSLMTDGETQYF,TGCGCCAGCAGCTTGATGACCGACGGGGAGACCCAGTACTTC
TRBJ1-1,once,NA,TRBV25-1,CASSEGWNTEAFF,TGTGCCAGCAGTGAAGGATGGAACACTGAAGCTTTCTTT
TRBJ2-7,NA,TRBD2,TRBV3-1/TRBV3-2,CASSTGLAEAYEQYF,TGTGCCAGCAGCACCGGACTAGCGGAAGCCTACGAGCAGTACTTC
TRBJ2-7,NA,NA,TRBV6-5,CASSKWGIEQYF,TGTGCCAGCAGTAAATGGGGGATTGAGCAGTACTTC
TRBJ1-1,NA,NA,TRBV5-4,CASSLTVNTEAFF,TGTGCCAGCAGTCTGACAGTGAACACTGAAGCTTTCTTT
TRBJ2-3,NA,NA,TRBV28,CASRSPSTDTQYF,TGTGCCAGCCGTTCCCCTAGCACAGATACGCAGTATTTT
TRBJ2-4,once,NA,TRBV21-1,CASSIGDSDQLNIQYF,TGTGCCAGCAGCATTGGGGACTCCGACCAATTAAACATTCAGTACTTC
TRBJ1-1,NA,TRBD1,TRBV2,CASSGYPRTGDMNTEAFF,TGTGCCAGCAGTGGGTACCCCCGGACAGGGGACATGAACACTGAAGCTTTCTTT
TRBJ2-1,NA,NA,TRBV19,CASSIYPGARSDEQFF,TGTGCCAGTAGTATTTACCCGGGGGCTAGGTCGGATGAGCAGTTCTTC
TRBJ2-1,NA,TRBD2,TRBV10-3,CAIGAGTSVYNEQFF,TGTGCCATCGGAGCCGGGACTAGCGTATACAATGAGCAGTTCTTC
TRBJ2-3,NA,NA,TRBV6-6,CAREPTDTQYF,TGTGCCAGGGAGCCCACAGATACGCAGTATTTT
TRBJ2-7,NA,TRBD1,TRBV4-1,CASSQVPGQPYEQYF,TGCGCCAGCAGCCAAGTACCGGGACAGCCTTACGAGCAGTACTTC
TRBJ2-4,NA,TRBD1,TRBV7-9,CASSSTLTGANIQYF,TGTGCCAGCAGCTCAACCCTGACAGGGGCCAACATTCAGTACTTC
TRBJ2-7,NA,TRBD2,TRBV11-3,CASSPGGGGRTNEQYF,TGTGCCAGCAGCCCTGGGGGGGGCGGGAGGACAAACGAGCAGTACTTC
TRBJ2-7,NA,NA,TRBV5-5,CASSLNRAVYEQYF,TGTGCCAGCAGCCTGAACAGGGCGGTCTACGAGCAGTACTTC
TRBJ2-1,NA,TRBD2,TRBV7-9,CASSWTVAGDSYNEQFF,TGTGCCAGCAGCTGGACAGTAGCGGGAGACTCCTACAATGAGCAGTTCTTC
TRBJ2-1,NA,TRBD2,TRBV19,CASSTLTSGRGRGDEQFF,TGTGCCAGTAGTACTTTAACTAGCGGGAGGGGTAGAGGAGATGAGCAGTTCTTC
TRBJ2-7,NA,NA,TRBV29-1,CSVSRTGTTYEQYF,TGCAGCGTATCCCGGACAGGGACTACCTACGAGCAGTACTTC
TRBJ1-1,NA,NA,TRBV29-1,CSVDAEGQRLNTEAFF,TGCAGCGTTGATGCGGAAGGACAGAGGTTGAACACTGAAGCTTTCTTT
TRBJ2-2,NA,NA,TRBV19,CASMRGTGELFF,TGTGCCAGTATGAGGGGAACCGGGGAGCTGTTTTTT
TRBJ1-1,NA,NA,TRBV5-4,CASSLAGAMNTEAFF,TGTGCCAGCAGCTTGGCCGGGGCTATGAACACTGAAGCTTTCTTT
TRBJ2-4,NA,TRBD2,TRBV19,CASSIVPSGSRTKNIQYF,TGTGCCAGTAGTATAGTCCCTAGCGGGAGTAGGACCAAAAACATTCAGTACTTC
TRBJ2-1,NA,TRBD1,TRBV28,CASSFPGQVYNEQFF,TGTGCCAGCAGTTTCCCGGGACAGGTATACAATGAGCAGTTCTTC
TRBJ1-1,NA,NA,TRBV3-1/TRBV3-2,CASSPRTQNTEAFF,TGTGCCAGCAGCCCCCGGACTCAGAACACTGAAGCTTTCTTT
TRBJ2-1,NA,NA,TRBV27,CASSLGRGRYNEQFF,TGTGCCAGCTCATTGGGCAGGGGCCGTTACAATGAGCAGTTCTTC
TRBJ2-2,NA,NA,TRBV6-6,CASSYRGADTGELFF,TGTGCCAGCAGTTATAGGGGTGCGGACACCGGGGAGCTGTTTTTT
TRBJ1-1,NA,NA,TRBV30,CAWSQEFGTEAFF,TGTGCCTGGTCACAGGAGTTTGGCACTGAAGCTTTCTTT
TRBJ1-5,NA,NA,TRBV10-3,CAISGNRDSNQPQHF,TGTGCCATCAGTGGTAATAGGGATAGCAATCAGCCCCAGCATTTT
TRBJ1-2,NA,NA,TRBV30,CAWSMTGPGYTF,TGTGCCTGGAGTATGACAGGACCTGGCTACACCTTC
TRBJ2-1,NA,TRBD2,TRBV19,CASSIGAGRYNEQFF,TGTGCCAGTAGTATCGGAGCGGGAAGGTACAATGAGCAGTTCTTC
TRBJ1-2,few,NA,TRBV9,CASSAGRGYGYTF,TGTGCCAGCAGCGCCGGTCGTGGCTATGGCTACACCTTC
TRBJ2-1,NA,TRBD1,TRBV24-1,CATSDSRQGAYNEQFF,TGTGCCACCAGTGATTCCCGACAGGGAGCTTACAATGAGCAGTTCTTC
TRBJ1-5,NA,NA,TRBV6-2/TRBV6-3,CASSVDLTNQPQHF,TGTGCCAGCAGTGTTGACTTGACCAATCAGCCCCAGCATTTT
TRBJ2-7,NA,NA,TRBV23-1,CASSQSGKDF,TGCGCCAGCAGTCAATCCGGGAAGGACTTC